This paragraph covers one T cell receptor beta chain sequence. Its antigen is as yet unknown. This specimen comes from a study of vaccination and CD4 T cells after COVID-19. CD4+ T cells that had been cultured provided DNA sequenced with the Oncomine TCR Beta short-read assay. Each CDR3 protein is one row after TCRdb ran MiXCR on the PCR reads. Counted here are about 20,000 distinct CDR3 sequences, approximately 50% occurring once; the ten biggest clones make up 9%. Study observations and caveats: Nearly all convalescent vaccine-specific clones, 304 of 307, recognized only SARS-CoV-2 spike. In convalescent patients, a median roughly 90% of post-vaccine SARS-CoV-2-reactive clones appeared only after vaccination.

As to treatment: approximately 11-day PBMC culture with coronavirus spike peptide pools or control peptides (ViraFEST assay). ViraFEST enlarged antigen-specific T cell populations with peptide pools and afterwards sequenced TCRs. Each well received around 1.8 million PBMCs, cultured with around 10 IU/ml IL-2 and about 11 ug/ml peptide pools. CDR1 is LGHNT, CDR2 FRNRAP, per germline. This CDR3 has 18 residues. V lost 1 base and J lost 6, with 19 bases in between. Sequenced sample: CD4+ T cells from blood, cultured in vitro. The TCR sequence derives from a human donor who had recovered from COVID-19. The rearrangement uses TRBV12-5 and TRBJ1-6; D gene unclear. CDR3 in amino acids: CASGLATLGRRANSPLHF. DNA of the CDR3: TGTGCTAGTGGTTTGGCCACCCTCGGGCGGCGGGCTAATTCACCCCTCCACTTT.